This T cell receptor (beta chain) stems from a study of blood T cell repertoires in COVID-19. For the study at large: Both acute and convalescent COVID-19 samples were obtained from the United States, Italy and Spain. T cells, B-cell-depleted T cells, or PBMCs provided the cDNA or gDNA that served as material.

In the original processing: Nucleated cell counts were estimated from reference gene primer amplification. Profiled with immunoSEQ multiplex PCR; TCRdb holds only in-frame clones, not every one. V, J and clone size derive from that table, while D and trimming were established from the DNA sequence. The table records approximately 130,000 clones, 88% of them present only once. The specimen sequenced was peripheral blood. This TCR derives from a human donor in a cohort sampled during active COVID-19.

CDR3 region: CASTTGDTEAFF. CDR3 nucleotide sequence: TGTGCCAGCACCACAGGGGACACTGAAGCTTTCTTT. This chain uses TRBV18 with TRBJ1-1, with TRBD1 identical over 7 bases. J lost 3 bases, V lost 8 bases, and 3 bases had no gene match. The CDR3 has 12 amino acids. The germline CDR1 and CDR2 sequences are KGHSH and LQKENI.